This T cell receptor (beta chain) was recorded in a study of PD-L1 blockade in urothelial cancer (dated by TCRdb to about 2017). Describing the broader study: Therapy was started in 2014 for all patients, and atezolizumab 1,200 mg was administered intravenously every 3 weeks. About 90% of the roughly 29 patients were males with bladder-origin urothelial cancer, and 18 of 29 reported a prior smoking history. Patients had an ECOG performance status of 0 or 1 and had received between 0 and 3 prior chemotherapy regimens. Blood samples were analyzed at two time points: 3 weeks after treatment start (second dose) and 6 weeks after treatment start. Blood samples gave a median of around 130,000 T cells and 83,000 or so unique TCRs, with a median clonality of 0.080. The study, an exploratory multi-omic analysis, examined somatic, immune and clinical correlates of response to PD-L1 blockade with atezolizumab in urothelial cancer. Pretreatment tumor samples and matched peripheral blood, collected serially before and after atezolizumab treatment, underwent TCR sequencing. Durable clinical benefit was defined as a progression-free survival longer than 6 months, and TCR features were additionally tested against progression-free survival and overall survival. Whole exome sequencing and RNA sequencing of pretreatment tumors were performed alongside TCR sequencing in the same patients. Durable clinical benefit was achieved by nine patients and was not achieved by 20 patients. Over 28 patients had pretreatment blood TCR-seq, about 25 had at least one posttreatment blood collection, and about 25 had tumor TCR-seq.

Findings and caveats that apply to the study as a whole: At 3 weeks after the start of treatment, tumor-associated TCR clones in peripheral blood had expanded more in patients with durable benefit (n ≈ 23, p = 0.022). Because of the small sample size (n ≈ 29) and the many exploratory analyses performed, the results are intended to be regarded as hypothesis-generating. Improved progression-free and overall survival was associated with having pretreatment peripheral blood TCR clonality below the median.

About this clone itself: It has no known antigen specificity. The input lacks base qualities; no much larger clone sits a single base away.

The cohort included roughly 30 patients with locally advanced or metastatic urothelial carcinoma who were treated at Memorial Sloan Kettering on a trial protocol. Peripheral blood mononuclear cells were collected pretreatment and during treatment, with between 1 and 8 total time points obtained per patient. The Qiagen DNeasy Blood extraction kit was used to purify genomic DNA from total PBMCs and from tumor samples. PBMCs were collected pretreatment and during treatment, and were isolated and stored as previously described. V loses 4 bases at its end and J loses 4 bases; junction bases beyond the gene matches: 8. Counted from cysteine to phenylalanine, this CDR3 has 17 amino acids. CDR3 DNA only is kept here, 51 bases in frame from base 1. CDR1 and CDR2 are read off the germline V gene (reference sequence) as SGHNT and YYREEE. To estimate absolute template abundance from read counts, synthetic TCR analog templates were spiked into each PCR. The immunoSEQ assay was used to amplify TCRbeta CDR3 regions from genomic DNA with bias-controlled V and J gene primers. Rearranged TCRbeta segments were sequenced at approximately 20X coverage. Concerning the study's data processing: Sequencing errors were corrected by clustering and CDR3s were annotated against IMGT to assign V, D and J genes. Downstream analyses used only productive TCRbeta rearrangements and left out out-of-frame or stop-codon sequences. Clonality was computed as one minus Shannon entropy normalized by the log of the number of unique productive sequences. Clones differing between time points or between blood and tumor were identified by Fisher's exact test with Benjamini-Hochberg correction at adjusted p below 0.01. TCRdb retrieved this table from immuneACCESS and kept in-frame rearrangements only. Not all clones are present; in checked studies, unresolved V genes account for under half, and no reason is known for the remainder. The V and J calls and clone size were taken over from that table, and D and trimming were inferred from the DNA. Across this sample there are 85,000 to 90,000 clones, with 90% to 95% seen only once. 8.5% to 9.5% of the sample is held by the ten biggest clonotypes.

The clonotype originates from a man in his 60s with urothelial cancer. The material was PBMCs, obtained around atezolizumab (anti-PD-L1) treatment. The V and J segments used are TRBV5-4 and TRBJ2-3; TRBD2 matches 14 bases in the middle. This receptor has the CDR3 CASSLEPGLAGADTQYF. In nucleotide form, the sequence is TGTGCCAGCAGCCTAGAGCCGGGACTAGCGGGAGCAGATACGCAGTATTTT. Beyond the CDR3, the reference TRBV5-4 and TRBJ2-3 genes provide the residues; the full variable domain reads: ETGVTQSPTHLIKTRGQQVTLRCSSQSGHNTVSWYQQALGQGPQFIFQYYREEENGRGNFPPRFSGLQFPNYSSELNVNALELDDSALYLCASSLEPGLAGADTQYFGPGTRLTVL.